Below are 21 T cell receptor beta chains sequenced from a single sample in a study of tumor and adjacent non-tumor tissue in lung cancer. The template was RNA from unsorted bulk tissue. More than 3 cm separated this lung sample from the edge of the tumor. TCRbeta libraries were built with three rounds of nested PCR, modified from ARM-PCR. TCRdb called the multiplex PCR reads again in MiXCR, with one record for every CDR3 protein. The repertoire holds over 100,000 distinct CDR3 sequences, 60% to 80% seen once, with under 20% in the top ten. The sample was distant non-tumor lung tissue. The receptor set was obtained from a man aged 55 to 70 with non-small cell lung cancer.

In its sample, this clonotype was seen a few times. This chain links TRBV20-1 with TRBJ2-1, with 11 positions matching TRBD2. CDR1 is DFQATT and CDR2 is SNEGSKA in the germline V gene (reference sequence). The ends lost 5 bases at V and 5 bases at J; junction bases unmatched: 5. This CDR3 region has 14 residues. CDR3: CSALLAGADNEQFF. CDR3 coding DNA: TGCAGTGCTTTACTAGCGGGAGCGGACAATGAGCAGTTCTTC.

This clonotype was detected once. A much bigger clone sits one base away, suggesting this may be a read error. V and J are TRBV5-1 and TRBJ1-4; D perhaps matches TRBD1 (6 bases). This CDR3 spans 12 amino acids. CDR1 and CDR2 from the germline V gene are SGHRS and YFSETQ. The CDR3: CASSLQGEKLLF. The DNA of the CDR3 is TGCGCCAGCAGCTTACAGGGTGAAAAACTGTTATTT.

Regarding this clonotype: The CDR3 carries no conserved terminal phenylalanine or tryptophan, so it likely arises from a read error. V is TRBV6-1 and J is TRBJ1-6; possibly TRBD1 for D (5 bases). Trimming took 8 bases from V and 9 from J, leaving 17 bases between them. Germline V gene lookup returns CDR1 MNHNS and CDR2 SASEGT. The CDR3 sequence is 14 residues long. Written as DNA, the CDR3 is TGTGCCAGCCAACAGTGGGGGAAAAGTTCACCCCTCCACATT. Its translation: CASQQWGKSSPLHI.

The genes are TRBV2 and TRBJ2-7; 7 bases map to TRBD1. Germline V gives CDR1 SNHLY, CDR2 FYNNEI. Losses at the gene ends were 7 bases for V and 0 bases for J; bases not matched to a gene: 6. The CDR3 covers 14 residues. Here the CDR3 reads CASKGQLTSYEQYF. CDR3 sequence (DNA): TGTGCCAGCAAGGGACAGTTAACCTCCTACGAGCAGTACTTC.

This clonotype was observed at least ten times. The rearrangement joins TRBV7-9 to TRBJ2-6; perhaps TRBD2 as D (6 bases). Between the trimmed V and J ends, which lost 5 bases and 1 base, there was a span of 9 bases. The germline V gene has CDR1 SEHNR and CDR2 FQNEAQ (reference sequence). The CDR3 is 15 residues long. The CDR3 region has the DNA TGTGCCAGCAGCATGGGGGGTTCTGGGGCCAACGTCCTGACTTTC. It encodes CASSMGGSGANVLTF.

Regarding this clonotype: In this CDR3 the conserved last residue, phenylalanine or tryptophan, is missing, so a read error is likely. It is unclear where the CDR3 begins or ends on the DNA, so no DNA is shown, and the CDR3 is as TCRdb lists it. The chain employs TRBV11-3 and TRBJ2-1. Germline CDR1 reads SGHNT; CDR2 reads YENEEA. The CDR3 length equals 11 residues, ends included. This chain's CDR3 is CASSFLTEKFS.

This clonotype was seen ten or more times. The chain combines TRBV6-5 with TRBJ2-3; no reliable D call. With 8 bases removed from V and 2 bases from J, the gap between germline ends came to 14 bases. The CDR3 consists of 14 residues. CDR1 and CDR2 from the germline V gene are MNHEY and SVGAGI. In nucleotides, the CDR3 is TGTGCCAGCCGTCCCAGGAACCCCACAGATACGCAGTATTTT. Translation: CASRPRNPTDTQYF.

For this clonotype: A read error may explain this, as a much larger clone is one base away. V and J are TRBV5-1 and TRBJ2-5; the match to TRBD2 covers 9 bases. The CDR3 spans 17 residues. Germline V gives CDR1 SGHRS, CDR2 YFSETQ. DNA of the CDR3: TGCGCCAGCGGCTTGGCCGGCGCTAGCGGGATTCCAGAGACCCAGTACTTC. It yields the protein CASGLAGASGIPETQYF.

A remark on this clonotype: The junction does not match germline at one end; this may be a read error. This chain links TRBV11-2 with TRBJ2-5; D is unclear. The CDR3 is 14 amino acids. The V gene's germline CDR1 is SGHAT and CDR2 FQNNGV. In DNA form, the CDR3 reads TGTGCCAGCAGTCCGGCAGGATCTGGAGAGGCCCAGTACTTC. It yields the protein CASSPAGSGEAQYF.

V and J are TRBV11-2 and TRBJ2-1; the D gene is possibly TRBD1 (6 bases). V was clipped by 7 bases and J by 8 bases, with 18 bases between them. The CDR3 spans 14 residues. Germline V gives CDR1 SGHAT, CDR2 FQNNGV. CDR3 in DNA: TGTGCCAGCAACTCCGAACAGGGAGCCGATGAGCAGTTCTTC. Encoded protein: CASNSEQGADEQFF.

This clonotype was seen only once. This chain uses TRBV2 with TRBJ1-5, with 10 bases identical to TRBD1. Germline V gene lookup returns CDR1 SNHLY and CDR2 FYNNEI. V shed 10 bases and J 4 bases; nucleotides not matched to a gene: 4. CDR3 size: 13 residues. For the CDR3, the DNA is TGTGCCAACAGGGGACAGGGGAATCAGCCCCAGCATTTT. Its protein product is CANRGQGNQPQHF.

Points on this clonotype: The CDR3 does not end in the conserved phenylalanine or tryptophan, so this is likely a read error. This sequence joins TRBV11-3 and TRBJ2-2; perhaps TRBD2 as D (7 bases). This CDR3 is 15 amino acids long. Per the germline V gene, CDR1 is SGHNT and CDR2 is YENEEA. V gave up 5 bases and J gave up 2 bases, with 12 bases separating them. In DNA, the CDR3 is TGTGCCAGCAGCCATGGCGGGGGCAACACCGGGGAGCTGTTTTCT. Its protein product is CASSHGGGNTGELFS.

A remark on this clonotype: This may be a read error, as it is one base from a much larger clone. The rearrangement uses TRBV5-4 and TRBJ2-1; 7 nucleotides align to TRBD1. The CDR3 is made up of 14 amino acids. J lost 2 bases, V lost 4 bases, and 3 bases had no gene match. The V gene's germline CDR1 is SGHNT and CDR2 YYREEE (reference sequence). The chain's CDR3 is CASSNGQAYNEQFF. CDR3 bases: TGTGCCAGCAGCAACGGACAGGCCTACAATGAGCAGTTCTTC.

In its sample, this clonotype was seen many times. The chain joins TRBV13 to TRBJ2-1, with TRBD2 matching 10 bases. The V gene's germline CDR1 is PRHDT and CDR2 FYEKMQ (reference sequence). The CDR3 is 14 residues long. The junction had 1 base not matched to a gene; V was cut back by 3 bases and J by 5 bases. The CDR3: CASSFLAGDNEQFF. The CDR3 DNA sequence: TGTGCCAGCAGCTTCCTAGCGGGAGACAATGAGCAGTTCTTC. Full variable domain (rest looked up from reference TRBV13 and TRBJ2-1): AAGVIQSPRHLIKEKRETATLKCYPIPRHDTVYWYQQGPGQDPQFLISFYEKMQSDKGSIPDRFSAQQFSDYHSELNMSSLELGDSALYFCASSFLAGDNEQFFGPGTRLTVL.

This clonotype was seen only once. The CDR3 end shows no conserved phenylalanine or tryptophan, and so a read error is likely. The genes are TRBV10-2 and TRBJ1-2; unclear D gene. The germline gives CDR1 WSHSY, CDR2 SAAADI. The CDR3 extends over 14 amino acids. The CDR3 loop reads CASSSSSPNHGYTL. Written as DNA, the CDR3 is TGCGCCAGCAGCTCTAGTTCCCCTAACCATGGCTACACCTTA.

In the case of this clonotype: An end of the junction differs from the germline gene, which may be a read error. This chain joins TRBV12-3 or TRBV12-4 and TRBJ1-1; D unresolved. The length of the CDR3 is 13 residues. The CDR3 reads CASSFGVNIEAFF. CDR3 in DNA: TGTGCCAGCAGTTTCGGCGTGAACATTGAAGCCTTCTTT.

This clonotype was seen ten or more times. J is TRBJ2-3 and V is TRBV6-2 or TRBV6-3; D is undetermined. This CDR3 is built from 10 residues. The V and J ends lost 8 bases and 4 bases respectively, with 4 bases between them. Per germline, CDR1 MNHEY and CDR2 SVGEGT. The CDR3 sequence: CASSSDTQYF. CDR3 coding DNA: TGTGCCAGCTCCTCAGATACGCAGTATTTT.

This clonotype was counted ten times or more. The V call is TRBV6-5, the J call TRBJ2-1; 8 bases fit TRBD1. The junction had 6 bases not matched to a gene; V was cut back by 2 bases and J by 6 bases. The CDR3 totals 15 residues. Germline CDR1 reads MNHEY; CDR2 reads SVGAGI. CDR3 residues: CASSYRQGRFNEQFF. The CDR3 DNA is TGTGCCAGCAGTTACAGACAGGGGCGATTCAATGAGCAGTTCTTC.

Note on this clonotype: Being one base from a much bigger clone, this may be a read error. For the CDR3, the DNA is TGTGCCAGCAGTTATGAACCGGACACCTGGGAGCTGTTTTTT. It is translated as CASSYEPDTWELFF. The rearrangement uses TRBV6-6 and TRBJ2-2, with D tentatively TRBD1 (5 bases). This CDR3 region has 14 residues. Germline loops: CDR1 MNHNY, CDR2 SVGAGI (reference sequence).

This clonotype came up a few times. Germline and junction disagree at one end, which may indicate a read error. The gene calls are TRBV5-6 and TRBJ1-5; D uncertain. Looked up from germline, CDR1 is SGHDT and CDR2 is YYEEEE. This CDR3 is 14 amino acids long. CDR3 residues: CAGSLMGSGQPQHF. For the CDR3, the DNA is TGTGCCGGCAGCTTGATGGGCTCGGGGCAGCCCCAGCATTTT. The full variable domain, rest sourced from reference TRBV5-6 and TRBJ1-5, is DAGVTQSPTHLIKTRGQQVTLRCSPKSGHDTVSWYQQALGQGPQFIFQYYEEEERQRGNFPDRFSGHQFPNYSSELNVNALLLGDSALYLCAGSLMGSGQPQHFGDGTRLSIL.

With respect to this clonotype: The germline gene is not matched at one end of the junction; a read error may be the cause. The rearrangement links TRBV13 to TRBJ2-2; D might be TRBD2 (6 bases). Per germline, CDR1 PRHDT and CDR2 FYEKMQ (reference sequence). The CDR3 length is 15 residues. CDR3 DNA: TGTGCCAGCAGCTCCAGGACGGTGAACACCGGGGGGCTGTTTTTT. Amino acids: CASSSRTVNTGGLFF.